Listed here are 28 T cell receptor beta chains from one sample, sequenced in a study of blood T cells in healthy people across ages. Together with a sample-barcoded 5' primer, a J-beta primer mix was included in a second PCR lasting roughly 6 to 12 cycles. MiXCR, run by TCRdb on the 5' RACE reads, gives a single entry per CDR3 protein. The data hold hundreds of thousands of distinct CDR3 sequences, with approximately 30% observed a single time. Material for sequencing was blood. The origin of the receptors is an elderly woman in good health.

At least ten counts were recorded for this clonotype. This chain connects TRBV4-2 to TRBJ2-3, with a tentative D call TRBD2 (6 bases). The CDR3 has 11 residues. Germline assignment: CDR1 LGHNA and CDR2 YNFKEQ. The ends were cut back, 6 bases at V and 6 bases at J, with 7 bases in the middle. The CDR3 DNA sequence: TGTGCCAGCAGTCGGGGGGATACGCAGTATTTT. It specifies CASSRGDTQYF.

This clonotype was recorded many times. V gene TRBV6-6 combines with J gene TRBJ2-3; the match to TRBD2 covers 7 bases. Trimming at V came to 3 bases and at J to 3 bases, leaving 3 bases not matched to a gene. The germline gives CDR1 MNHNY, CDR2 SVGAGI (reference sequence). CDR3 length equals 14 residues. CDR3 residues: CASSYGGVTDTQYF. As DNA, the CDR3 is TGTGCCAGCAGTTATGGGGGGGTAACAGATACGCAGTATTTT.

This clonotype was observed at least ten times. The V gene is TRBV24-1, the J gene TRBJ2-5; the match to TRBD1 covers 8 bases. The CDR3 runs 15 residues. CDR1 is KGHDR, CDR2 SFDVKD, per germline. The J segment lost 6 bases and the V segment lost 4 bases, leaving 9 bases of the junction unmatched. CDR3 sequence: CATSDPSRGRKTQYF. In nucleotides, the CDR3 is TGTGCCACCAGTGACCCGAGCAGGGGGCGGAAGACCCAGTACTTC.

On this clonotype: A much larger clone differs by one base, so this may be a read error. The chain uses TRBV28 and TRBJ2-4; TRBD1 matches 9 bases. V shed 5 bases, J shed 13 bases, and the junction held 21 bases outside the gene matches. The CDR3 totals 17 residues. CDR1 and CDR2 from the germline V gene are MDHEN and SYDVKM. CDR3 sequence reads: CASSHPTGTGTTYGQYF. DNA of the CDR3: TGTGCCAGCAGTCACCCCACCGGGACAGGGACAACCTACGGGCAGTACTTC.

This sequence joins TRBV3-1 and TRBJ2-1; D call uncertain. This CDR3 region has 16 residues. Trimming cost V 2 bases and J 0 bases, with 11 bases left between them. The germline gives CDR1 LGHDT, CDR2 YNNKEL (reference sequence). This CDR3 is CASSQPQLFSYNEQFF. CDR3 nucleotide sequence: TGTGCCAGCAGCCAACCACAGCTGTTCTCCTACAATGAGCAGTTCTTC.

Remarks on this clonotype: This may come from a read error, since a much larger clone is one base off. The chain couples TRBV6-1 to TRBJ2-5, with 7 bases matching TRBD1. The CDR3 totals 13 residues. The germline CDR1 and CDR2 sequences are MNHNS and SASEGT. The junction had 5 bases not matched to a gene; V was cut back by 5 bases and J by 5 bases. CDR3 sequence (DNA): TGTGCCAGCAGTCATGACAGGGTCGAGACCCAGTACTTC. Translated, it gives CASSHDRVETQYF.

On this clonotype: Its ends do not fully match the called genes, so a read error is possible. This chain uses TRBV7-7 with TRBJ2-1; the D gene is possibly TRBD1 (5 bases). CDR1 and CDR2 (germline): SSHAT, FNYEAQ (reference sequence). CDR3 size: 16 residues. For the CDR3, the DNA is TGTGCCAGCAGCCCCGACAGCCATAGCTCCTACAATGGGCAGGTCTTC. Its translation is CASSPDSHSSYNGQVF.

The chain employs TRBV7-2 and TRBJ1-1; 8 bases are a match to TRBD1. Germline trimming cut 3 bases from V and 0 bases from J; bases unmatched to any gene: 3. The CDR3 sequence is 15 residues long. The germline V gene encodes CDR1 SGHTA and CDR2 FQGNSA. The CDR3 bases are TGTGCCAGCAGCTTTAACAGGGGGGTGAACACTGAAGCTTTCTTT. Protein: CASSFNRGVNTEAFF.

The genes are TRBV6-2 or TRBV6-3 and TRBJ2-2; 11 nucleotides agree with TRBD1. This CDR3 has 19 amino acids. From germline, CDR1 is MNHEY and CDR2 SVGEGT. The V and J ends lost 2 bases and 2 bases, in that order; junction bases with no gene match: 10. The DNA of the CDR3 is TGTGCCAGCAGTTACCCCGGGACAGGGGGAAGGGGAAACACCGGGGAGCTGTTTTTT. This translates into CASSYPGTGGRGNTGELFF.

There are many counts of this clonotype. This chain's CDR3 is CASRGSPNYGYTF. DNA of the CDR3: TGTGCCAGCCGGGGCAGTCCAAACTATGGCTACACCTTC. The chain joins TRBV28 to TRBJ1-2; tentative D call: TRBD1 (5 bases). V was clipped by 8 bases and J by 2 bases, with 12 bases between them. Germline lookup yields CDR1 MDHEN and CDR2 SYDVKM. CDR3 length: 13 amino acids.

Comments on this clonotype: This may be a read error, as it is one base from a much larger clone. The chain joins TRBV27 to TRBJ1-5, with D possibly being TRBD1 (5 bases). Per the germline V gene, CDR1 is MNHEY and CDR2 is SMNVEV (reference sequence). The CDR3 consists of 14 residues. V lost 6 bases, J lost 6 bases, and 15 bases lay in between. CDR3 DNA sequence: TGTGCCAGCAGCTTGGCAGGGTTCGGTCAGCCCCAGCATTTT. Residues: CASSLAGFGQPQHF.

A note on this clonotype: Compared with germline, one end of the junction differs, possibly owing to a read error. V gene TRBV9 combines with J gene TRBJ1-2; D call uncertain. Per germline, CDR1 SGDLS and CDR2 YYNGEE. The CDR3 has 15 residues. The CDR3 DNA sequence: TGTGCCCGCAGCGTAGAAGGAGCCGCGACCTATGGCTACACCTTC. Amino acids: CARSVEGAATYGYTF. The full variable domain, in which reference TRBV9 and TRBJ1-2 provide the parts outside the CDR3, is DSGVTQTPKHLITATGQRVTLRCSPRSGDLSVYWYQQSLDQGLQFLIQYYNGEERAKGNILERFSAQQFPDLHSELNLSSLELGDSALYFCARSVEGAATYGYTFGSGTRLTVV.

Turning to this clonotype: This may arise from a read error, as a much more abundant clone is one base away. In this CDR3 the conserved last residue, phenylalanine or tryptophan, is missing, so a read error is likely. The chain has TRBV4-2 and TRBJ1-2, with TRBD1 as a possible D gene (6 bases). CDR1 is LGHNA, CDR2 YNFKEQ, per germline. V gave up 2 bases and J gave up 4 bases, with 17 bases separating them. The CDR3 runs to 16 residues. The CDR3 nucleotides are TGTGCCAGCAGCCAAACCACAGGGTACCGATCCTATGGCTACACCGTC. It translates to CASSQTTGYRSYGYTV.

This chain links TRBV27 with TRBJ2-3; 7 bases agree with TRBD2. The trim removed 6 bases at V and 6 bases at J, leaving 6 bases unmatched. The CDR3 has 13 residues. Germline values: CDR1 MNHEY, CDR2 SMNVEV (reference sequence). The CDR3 DNA reads TGTGCCAGCAGGACGCCCGGGGGGGATACGCAGTATTTT. Its protein product is CASRTPGGDTQYF.

V gene TRBV9 combines with J gene TRBJ1-2; 12 bases agree with TRBD1. This CDR3 has 14 residues. Germline CDR1 reads SGDLS; CDR2 reads YYNGEE. V lost 3 bases to trimming and J lost 8 bases; unmatched junction nucleotides: 5. The CDR3 loop reads CASSAGTGGWGYTF. In DNA form, the CDR3 reads TGTGCCAGCAGCGCCGGGACAGGGGGCTGGGGCTACACCTTC.

In its sample, this clonotype was seen many times. V and J are TRBV4-3 and TRBJ2-3, with D tentatively TRBD1 or TRBD2 (5 bases each). Trimming cost V 2 bases and J 7 bases, with 10 bases left between them. This CDR3 contains 13 residues. Per germline, CDR1 LGHNA and CDR2 YSLEER. The DNA for the CDR3 is TGCGCCAGCAGCCAACGGGACCAGTATACGCAGTATTTT. It translates to CASSQRDQYTQYF.

This clonotype came up a few times. The chain joins TRBV20-1 to TRBJ1-1, with unresolved D. Trimming took off 6 bases at V and 3 bases at J, with 8 bases between the two ends. This CDR3 has 11 amino acids. Germline lookup yields CDR1 DFQATT and CDR2 SNEGSKA (reference sequence). Here the CDR3 DNA reads TGCAGTGCCAAAGGGTACACTGAAGCTTTCTTT. Translating gives CSAKGYTEAFF.

This clonotype showed up many times. The chain recombines TRBV20-1 with TRBJ1-5; D is undetermined. Germline CDR1 and CDR2: DFQATT and SNEGSKA (reference sequence). V shed 6 bases and J shed 3 bases, with 12 bases lying between them. The CDR3 consists of 13 residues. CDR3 coding DNA: TGCAGTGCGGTAGGGCCGTACAATCAGCCCCAGCATTTT. The encoded protein is CSAVGPYNQPQHF.

This clonotype appeared many times. This rearrangement joins TRBV12-3 or TRBV12-4 to TRBJ1-2, with D unresolved. The length of the CDR3 is 14 residues. Trimming cost V 0 bases and J 4 bases, with 9 bases left between them. The CDR3 DNA follows: TGTGCCAGCAGTTTAGCGCTCCCAGCCTATGGCTACACCTTC. The encoded protein is CASSLALPAYGYTF.

The CDR3 nucleotides are TGTGCCAGCAGTTCCGGTCAAGGCGGGCCCTACGAGCAGTACTTC. The encoded protein is CASSSGQGGPYEQYF. V and J are TRBV6-5 and TRBJ2-7; possible D gene TRBD2, 5 bases. CDR1 MNHEY and CDR2 SVGAGI come from the germline V gene. CDR3 size: 15 residues. V lost 4 bases to trimming and J lost 2 bases, with 15 bases between them.

This chain joins TRBV30 and TRBJ1-1; D remains ambiguous. Looked up from germline, CDR1 is GTSNPN and CDR2 is SVGIG (reference sequence). Trimming took off 0 bases at V and 5 bases at J, with 10 bases between the two ends. This CDR3 comprises 13 residues. The CDR3 DNA reads as TGTGCCTGGAGTGTAAAACTCCCAACTGAAGCTTTCTTT. Translated: CAWSVKLPTEAFF.

There are a few counts of this clonotype. The junction shows a germline mismatch at one end, possibly a read error. The V and J genes are TRBV5-1 and TRBJ1-2, with D uncertain. This CDR3 comprises 14 residues. CDR1 and CDR2 from the germline V gene are SGHRS and YFSETQ. Here the CDR3 DNA reads TGCTCCAGCAGCCCCTGGCAGGCGGACTATGGCTACACCTTC. Translating gives CSSSPWQADYGYTF.

V usage is TRBV29-1 and J usage is TRBJ2-1; D possibly corresponds to TRBD2 (6 bases). Looked up from germline, CDR1 is SQVTM and CDR2 is ANQGSEA. This CDR3 is built from 13 residues. Trimming took off 7 bases at V and 3 bases at J, with 13 bases between the two ends. Here the CDR3 DNA reads TGCAGCGGGGGGGACTCCTACTACAATGAGCAGTTCTTC. Its protein product is CSGGDSYYNEQFF.

At least ten counts were recorded for this clonotype. The rearrangement uses TRBV27 and TRBJ2-3, with 7 bases fitting TRBD2. Germline V lookup: CDR1 MNHEY, CDR2 SMNVEV (reference sequence). The CDR3 runs 14 residues. J gave up 3 bases and V 6 bases, and 6 bases lay outside the gene matches. CDR3 nucleotides: TGTGCCAGCAGGGGTCTCGGGGGGACAGATACGCAGTATTTT. Its translation is CASRGLGGTDTQYF.

This clonotype has more than one count but fewer than ten. J is TRBJ1-6 and V is TRBV28; the match to TRBD1 covers 11 bases. The germline V gene has CDR1 MDHEN and CDR2 SYDVKM. V dropped 7 bases and J dropped 11; count of bases not matched to a gene: 4. The CDR3 is made up of 13 amino acids. The CDR3 loop reads CASTGQGATPLHF. The CDR3 DNA follows: TGTGCCAGCACAGGACAGGGGGCGACACCCCTCCACTTT.

This clonotype came up many times. V usage is TRBV7-2 and J usage is TRBJ2-5; TRBD2 aligns across 12 bases. From germline, CDR1 is SGHTA and CDR2 FQGNSA. The CDR3 has 18 residues. J was trimmed by 5 bases and V by 5 bases; bases with no gene match: 15. The CDR3 reads CASSGAPSGGAGFETQYF. CDR3 in DNA: TGTGCCAGCAGCGGTGCCCCTAGCGGGGGGGCTGGTTTCGAGACCCAGTACTTC.

As concerns this clonotype: The junction and the germline gene differ at one end; a read error may be behind it. The gene calls are TRBV12-3 or TRBV12-4 and TRBJ2-7; D gene uncertain. This CDR3 is built from 11 residues. The CDR3 DNA sequence: TGTGCCGGCAGCCGACGCTACGAGCAGTACTTC. The encoded protein is CAGSRRYEQYF.

This clonotype showed up many times. This rearrangement joins TRBV5-1 to TRBJ2-1; TRBD1 agrees at 7 bases. V lost 4 bases, J lost 1 base, and 5 bases stayed unmatched. The germline CDR1 and CDR2 sequences are SGHRS and YFSETQ. This CDR3 comprises 15 residues. Here the CDR3 reads CASSPRQGSYNEQFF. In DNA form, the CDR3 reads TGCGCCAGCAGCCCTCGACAGGGATCCTACAATGAGCAGTTCTTC. The variable domain in full, with the rest retrieved from reference TRBV5-1 and TRBJ2-1, is KAGVTQTPRYLIKTRGQQVTLSCSPISGHRSVSWYQQTPGQGLQFLFEYFSETQRNKGNFPGRFSGRQFSNSRSEMNVSTLELGDSALYLCASSPRQGSYNEQFFGPGTRLTVL.